The 6 T cell receptor beta chains presented below share a single source sample, sequenced in a study of spatial heterogeneity in lung cancer. Time point described: sample taken at primary tumor resection. Material for sequencing was whole RNA from tumor, nontumor lung or frozen PBMC, left unsorted. Each CDR3 protein is one row after TCRdb ran MiXCR on the 5' RACE reads. Among a few thousand distinct CDR3 sequences, around a third were seen once, and the ten largest hold 3.5% to 4%. Material: PBMCs, obtained at surgery. All receptors derive from a female donor with early-stage non-small cell lung cancer.

Concerning this clonotype itself: Because the library targeted alpha chains, this beta chain is an off-target read whose size means little. This chain connects TRBV7-6 to TRBJ2-3; a possible D gene is TRBD2 (7 bases). V was clipped by 1 base and J by 2 bases, with 13 bases between them. The length of the CDR3 is 16 residues. CDR1 is SGHVS, CDR2 FNYEAQ, per germline. DNA of the CDR3: TGTGCCAGCAGCTTAGTAGGCGGGGGCCTCACAGATACGCAGTATTTT. This gives the protein CASSLVGGGLTDTQYF.

A note on this clonotype: Because the library targeted alpha chains, this beta chain is an off-target read whose size means little. This sequence joins TRBV3-1 and TRBJ2-3; tentatively, D is TRBD1 or TRBD2 (5 bases each). V was trimmed by 5 bases and J by 2 bases, leaving 20 bases between them. Germline V gene data show CDR1 as LGHDT and CDR2 as YNNKEL (reference sequence). The CDR3 is made up of 17 amino acids. Written as DNA, the CDR3 is TGTGCCAGCAGCAAGGGACCTGGCGGTCCCTCCACAGATACGCAGTATTTT. Its protein is CASSKGPGGPSTDTQYF.

A few counts support this clonotype. This beta chain is off target for a library built for alpha chains, so its abundance means little. The chain uses TRBV7-3 and TRBJ2-3; D perhaps matches TRBD2 (6 bases). The CDR3 runs to 18 residues. Trimming took 1 base from V and 2 from J, leaving 19 bases between them. Germline assignment: CDR1 SGHTA and CDR2 FQGTGA. CDR3 in DNA: TGTGCCAGCAGCTTAATAGGGGATAATAGCGGACCCACAGATACGCAGTATTTT. This codes for CASSLIGDNSGPTDTQYF.

Points on this clonotype: As an off-target read in a library built for alpha chains, this beta chain has a frequency of little significance. The chain combines TRBV15 with TRBJ2-1; TRBD1 is a possible D gene (5 bases). Germline V CDR1 and CDR2: LNHNV, YYDKDF (reference sequence). Between the trimmed V and J ends, which lost 8 bases and 10 bases, there was a span of 15 bases. The CDR3 contains 12 residues. CDR3 sequence: CATGASLAEQFF. CDR3 sequence (DNA): TGTGCCACCGGGGCATCTTTGGCGGAGCAGTTCTTC.

With regard to this clonotype: This beta chain is off target for a library built for alpha chains, so its abundance means little. V gene TRBV7-2 combines with J gene TRBJ2-3; unclear D gene. The CDR3 contains 15 residues. CDR1 is SGHTA, CDR2 FQGNSA, per germline. V lost 2 bases and J 2 bases, leaving 11 bases between the germline ends. This CDR3 is CASSLIPVHTDTQYF. In DNA form, the CDR3 reads TGTGCCAGCAGCTTAATCCCAGTACACACAGATACGCAGTATTTT.

As for this clonotype: Found in a library prepared for alpha chains, this beta chain is an off-target read, and its abundance has little meaning. This sequence joins TRBV6-2 or TRBV6-3 and TRBJ2-1; maybe TRBD1 (6 bases). The CDR3 contains 15 residues. In germline, CDR1 is MNHEY, CDR2 SVGEGT. V was cut by 5 bases and J by 8 bases, with 19 bases left in between. In DNA, the CDR3 is TGTGCCAGCAGTGCCCTGGGACATTCTTTCCATGAGCAGTTCTTC. This translates into CASSALGHSFHEQFF.